This entry lists 9 T cell receptor beta chains sequenced from one sample in a study of T cells expressing NK-cell markers. One entry per CDR3 protein, without DNA, is what TCRdb gives after re-calling the 5' RACE reads. The record lists over 200,000 distinct CDR3 sequences, of which the ten most abundant hold roughly 0.4%. The sample taken for sequencing was blood T cells: a sorted CD56 or NKG2C T cell subset, CD4+ or CD8+ T cells, or bulk PBMC T cells (not recorded which). The receptor source for this set is a man aged 18 to 30 in good health.

The V gene is TRBV12-3 or TRBV12-4, the J gene TRBJ1-2. The CDR3 has 14 residues. The CDR3 sequence is CASSRVGNSYGYTF.

V gene TRBV6-2 or TRBV6-3 combines with J gene TRBJ2-1; TCRdb names TRBD2, which stays unverified in the absence of DNA. The CDR3 extends over 16 amino acids. In germline, CDR1 is MNHEY, CDR2 SVGEGT. The CDR3: CASRVDYPSSYNEQFF.

The chain employs TRBV12-3 or TRBV12-4 and TRBJ1-1; lacking DNA, the TRBD1 call made by TCRdb goes unchecked. The length of the CDR3 is 14 residues. The CDR3 protein is CASSYRQGARGAFF.

The chain links TRBV6-5 to TRBJ2-3; there is no DNA to check the TCRdb D call of TRBD1. Germline loops: CDR1 MNHEY, CDR2 SVGAGI. CDR3 length: 18 amino acids. This CDR3 reads CASSYGYSAGGGTDTQYF.

This chain connects TRBV18 to TRBJ2-3; the TRBD2 assignment by TCRdb is unverifiable without DNA. Germline V gives CDR1 KGHSH, CDR2 LQKENI. CDR3 length: 17 amino acids. The CDR3 protein is CASSASGLAGTGDTQYF.

The gene calls are TRBV12-3 or TRBV12-4 and TRBJ2-1; TCRdb names TRBD2, which stays unverified in the absence of DNA. CDR3 length: 15 residues. The CDR3 loop reads CASSARAASYNEQFF.

The V call is TRBV4-2, the J call TRBJ2-5; the D call from TCRdb, TRBD2, cannot be confirmed without DNA. CDR1 is LGHNA, CDR2 YNFKEQ, per germline. There are 18 residues in the CDR3. The CDR3 spells CASSQDGGVARSQETQYF.

This sequence joins TRBV11-2 and TRBJ2-1; TCRdb's D call of TRBD2 is untestable without DNA. The CDR3 runs 14 residues. Germline-derived CDR1 and CDR2 are SGHAT and FQNNGV. CDR3 protein: CASSDRGSGDEQFF.

This chain joins TRBV13 and TRBJ1-4; without DNA, the TCRdb call of TRBD1 cannot be checked. Germline V gives CDR1 PRHDT, CDR2 FYEKMQ (reference sequence). The CDR3 runs 15 residues. The CDR3 reads CASSLGGQGMEKLFF. Based on the CDR3 plus reference TRBV13 and TRBJ1-4, the full variable domain is AAGVIQSPRHLIKEKRETATLKCYPIPRHDTVYWYQQGPGQDPQFLISFYEKMQSDKGSIPDRFSAQQFSDYHSELNMSSLELGDSALYFCASSLGGQGMEKLFFGSGTQLSVL.